Listed here are 31 T cell receptor beta chains from one sample, sequenced in a study of T cell repertoires in cytomegalovirus infection. TCRdb reprocessed the reads with MiXCR, giving one entry per CDR3 protein. Here the sample spans 650,000 to 900,000 distinct CDR3 sequences, about 33% being singletons. These receptors lack a known antigen. The sequencing here drew on cultured CD8+ T cells from PBMCs, taken from culture after CMV antigen stimulation. The receptor set was obtained from a human donor in good health (CMV status not recorded). Some clones in this sample may be carry-over from other donors' samples.

This clonotype was picked up a small number of times. The V call is TRBV6-2 or TRBV6-3, the J call TRBJ1-1; no clear D. V was pared by 6 bases and J by 2 bases, with 10 bases between. The CDR3 runs 13 residues. Germline CDR1 reads MNHEY; CDR2 reads SVGEGT. CDR3 DNA sequence: TGTGCCAGCAGGGTGGTAGGTAACACTGAAGCTTTCTTT. Protein sequence: CASRVVGNTEAFF.

This clonotype was recorded a few times. The CDR3 DNA is TGTGCCAGCAGTTTATCGAAAGGGGTGACCTACGAGCAGTACTTC. Residues: CASSLSKGVTYEQYF. The chain uses TRBV27 and TRBJ2-7, with D perhaps matching TRBD1 (5 bases). V dropped 0 bases and J dropped 2 bases, with 11 bases sitting between them. This CDR3 contains 15 residues. Germline-derived CDR1 and CDR2 are MNHEY and SMNVEV (reference sequence).

The sample holds a few counts of this clonotype. The chain couples TRBV5-6 to TRBJ1-5, with unresolved D. Trimming took 4 bases from V and 0 from J, leaving 14 bases between them. Germline lookup yields CDR1 SGHDT and CDR2 YYEEEE. This CDR3 contains 16 residues. The CDR3 bases are TGTGCCAGCAGCAGTTCCACAGTGTATAGCAATCAGCCCCAGCATTTT. It is translated as CASSSSTVYSNQPQHF.

This clonotype was seen a single time. This sequence joins TRBV6-2 or TRBV6-3 and TRBJ2-7; TRBD2 might be the D (7 bases). Germline values: CDR1 MNHEY, CDR2 SVGEGT. The CDR3 contains 15 residues. V was trimmed by 3 bases and J by 0 bases, leaving 12 bases between them. The CDR3 coding sequence is TGTGCCAGCAGTTATGTTGCGGGGGCCTCCTACGAGCAGTACGTC. It is translated as CASSYVAGASYEQYV.

Concerning this clonotype: Its ends do not fully match the called genes, so a read error is possible. The chain carries TRBV15 and TRBJ2-4; 10 bases line up with TRBD1. The length of the CDR3 is 18 residues. Germline CDR1 is LNHNV and CDR2 is YYDKDF (reference sequence). The CDR3: CVTSSGTGDSLAKNIQYF. The CDR3, as DNA: TGTGTCACCAGCAGCGGGACAGGGGATTCCCTAGCCAAAAACATTCAGTACTTC.

The chain is built from TRBV7-9 and TRBJ1-2; possible D gene TRBD1, 6 bases. Trimming took off 2 bases at V and 8 bases at J, with 15 bases between the two ends. CDR3 length: 14 residues. The germline V gene has CDR1 SEHNR and CDR2 FQNEAQ (reference sequence). The CDR3 DNA is TGTGCCAGCAGCTTATCGGGGGGGCTGCGGGGCTACACCTTC. Translation gives CASSLSGGLRGYTF.

This clonotype came up a few times. This chain connects TRBV11-3 to TRBJ1-1, with D tentatively TRBD1 (5 bases). Per the germline V gene, CDR1 is SGHNT and CDR2 is YENEEA. CDR3 length equals 14 residues. The V gene lost 0 bases and the J gene lost 4 bases, with 9 bases spanning the gap. In DNA, the CDR3 is TGTGCCAGCAGCTTAGACAGGGTTGGCACTGAAGCTTTCTTT. As protein: CASSLDRVGTEAFF.

V and J are TRBV29-1 and TRBJ1-1, with 8 bases lining up with TRBD1. This CDR3 region has 14 residues. V shed 1 base and J 3 bases; nucleotides not matched to a gene: 4. Per germline, CDR1 SQVTM and CDR2 ANQGSEA. DNA of the CDR3: TGCAGCGTTGAAGGGACAGGGAGAGACACTGAAGCTTTCTTT. Protein: CSVEGTGRDTEAFF.

Concerning this clonotype itself: This may stem from a read error, because a much larger clone lies one nucleotide away. V usage is TRBV28 and J usage is TRBJ2-5; the match to TRBD1 covers 8 bases. Germline CDR1 and CDR2: MDHEN and SYDVKM. The CDR3 has 14 amino acids. J was trimmed by 3 bases and V by 3 bases; bases with no gene match: 3. As DNA, the CDR3 is TGTGCCAGCAGTTTCAGGGGGCGCAAAGAGACCCAGTACTTC. It translates to CASSFRGRKETQYF. Full variable domain (missing parts from reference TRBV28 and TRBJ2-5): DVKVTQSSRYLVKRTGEKVFLECVQDMDHENMFWYRQDPGLGLRLIYFSYDVKMKEKGDIPEGYSVSREKKERFSLILESASTNQTSMYLCASSFRGRKETQYFGPGTRLLVL.

The chain is built from TRBV29-1 and TRBJ2-7, with 11 nucleotides matching TRBD1. Germline CDR1 reads SQVTM; CDR2 reads ANQGSEA. The CDR3 length is 16 residues. With 0 bases clipped from V and 2 bases from J, the junction kept 6 bases outside the gene matches. CDR3 amino acids: CSVEDPGTGGTYEQYF. CDR3 DNA sequence: TGCAGCGTTGAAGATCCCGGGACAGGGGGGACCTACGAGCAGTACTTC.

This clonotype was seen more than once but under ten times. V usage is TRBV7-9 and J usage is TRBJ2-5; D is perhaps TRBD1 or TRBD2 (5 bases each). Between the trimmed V and J ends, which lost 3 bases and 0 bases, there was a span of 14 bases. CDR1 and CDR2 (germline): SEHNR, FQNEAQ (reference sequence). The CDR3 consists of 16 residues. The CDR3 region is CASSLAPWGYQETQYF. The DNA of the CDR3 is TGTGCCAGCAGCTTGGCCCCCTGGGGGTACCAAGAGACCCAGTACTTC.

The DNA for the CDR3 is TGTGCCAGCAGCTTAAATTCTGATTCGACGAAACTGTTTTTT. Translating it yields CASSLNSDSTKLFF. J is TRBJ1-4 and V is TRBV7-6, with D uncertain. Germline V gives CDR1 SGHVS, CDR2 FNYEAQ. This CDR3 region has 14 residues. V dropped 2 bases and J dropped 11 bases, with 15 bases sitting between them.

Note on this clonotype: A much larger clone is a single base away; this may be a read error. This sequence joins TRBV12-5 and TRBJ1-1; D remains unclear. The CDR3 loop spans 16 amino acids. Germline V lookup: CDR1 LGHNT, CDR2 FRNRAP. V lost 3 bases to trimming and J lost 3 bases, with 17 bases between them. CDR3 protein: CASGFTHPGRYTEAFF. The CDR3 DNA reads as TGTGCTAGTGGTTTCACGCACCCCGGACGGTACACTGAAGCTTTCTTT.

The chain links TRBV2 to TRBJ1-4, with D possibly being TRBD1 (6 bases). The V and J ends lost 8 bases and 8 bases respectively, with 12 bases between them. Germline CDR1 and CDR2: SNHLY and FYNNEI. This CDR3 has 12 amino acids. DNA of the CDR3: TGTGCCAGCGAAGGGGGACGAGAAAAACTGTTTTTT. Residues: CASEGGREKLFF.

The V gene is TRBV9, the J gene TRBJ2-2; no firm D call. The CDR3 loop spans 10 amino acids. Germline V CDR1 and CDR2: SGDLS, YYNGEE. V lost 7 bases to trimming and J lost 7 bases, with 5 bases between them. The CDR3 loop is CASGSGELFF. The DNA for the CDR3 is TGTGCCAGCGGCAGCGGGGAGCTGTTTTTT.

This clonotype came up a few times. This chain joins TRBV29-1 and TRBJ2-1; maybe TRBD2 (5 bases). The germline V gene has CDR1 SQVTM and CDR2 ANQGSEA. V was pared by 0 bases and J by 13 bases, with 13 bases between. The CDR3 consists of 12 residues. CDR3 sequence (DNA): TGCAGCGTTGAAGAGAGCGGCCTCGAACAGTTCTTC. It yields the protein CSVEESGLEQFF.

The rearrangement joins TRBV4-1 to TRBJ2-3, with D perhaps being TRBD1 or TRBD2 (6 bases each). The CDR3 loop spans 15 amino acids. V shed 3 bases and J shed 1 base, with 11 bases lying between them. Germline CDR1 is MGHRA and CDR2 is YSYEKL. The CDR3 sequence: CASSHTGTGTDTQYF. For the CDR3, the DNA is TGCGCCAGCAGCCACACAGGGACTGGCACAGATACGCAGTATTTT.

This chain connects TRBV28 to TRBJ2-7, with D perhaps assigned TRBD1 or TRBD2 (5 bases each). V shed 6 bases and J shed 2 bases, with 17 bases lying between them. The CDR3 spans 15 residues. Germline loops: CDR1 MDHEN, CDR2 SYDVKM. The CDR3 coding sequence is TGTGCCAGCAGGAACGGGGCAGGGTCCACCTACGAGCAGTACGTC. The encoded protein is CASRNGAGSTYEQYV.

The chain recombines TRBV9 with TRBJ1-2; TRBD1 matches at 9 bases. CDR1 and CDR2 (germline): SGDLS, YYNGEE. V shed 4 bases, J shed 0 bases, and the junction held 7 bases outside the gene matches. This CDR3 comprises 16 residues. The CDR3 nucleotides read TGTGCCAGCAGCCCACGGACAGGGGACGCTAACTATGGCTACACCTTC. Protein sequence: CASSPRTGDANYGYTF.

This clonotype was detected a few times. The rearrangement links TRBV27 to TRBJ2-1; D not certain. Germline loops: CDR1 MNHEY, CDR2 SMNVEV (reference sequence). This CDR3 is built from 14 residues. V lost 3 bases, J lost 0 bases, and 6 bases lay in between. The CDR3 loop reads CASSLGHSYNEQFF. The CDR3 region has the DNA TGTGCCAGCAGTTTGGGCCACTCCTACAATGAGCAGTTCTTC.

This clonotype was detected only a few times. V and J are TRBV4-1 and TRBJ2-2, with 7 bases fitting TRBD2. Trimming took 3 bases from V and 1 from J; bases not matched to a gene: 5. The length of the CDR3 is 16 residues. CDR1 MGHRA and CDR2 YSYEKL come from the germline V gene. The CDR3 is CASSHNLAGNTGELFF. The CDR3 nucleotides are TGCGCCAGCAGCCATAATTTAGCGGGGAACACCGGGGAGCTGTTTTTT.

This clonotype was observed many times. The V call is TRBV7-3, the J call TRBJ2-2; D may match TRBD1 or TRBD2 (6 bases each). This CDR3 has 16 residues. The germline V gene encodes CDR1 SGHTA and CDR2 FQGTGA. With 1 base removed from V and 0 bases from J, the gap between germline ends came to 9 bases. The CDR3, as DNA: TGTGCCAGCAGCTTAAGCGGGACATCGAACACCGGGGAGCTGTTTTTT. Encoded protein: CASSLSGTSNTGELFF.

This clonotype was observed a handful of times. J is TRBJ1-4 and V is TRBV6-1; 9 bases fit TRBD1. The V gene's germline CDR1 is MNHNS and CDR2 SASEGT. J was trimmed by 4 bases and V by 4 bases; bases with no gene match: 13. This CDR3 is 18 amino acids long. CDR3: CASSARDRDYTGNEKLFF. CDR3 sequence (DNA): TGTGCCAGCAGTGCCCGGGACAGGGATTATACTGGTAATGAAAAACTGTTTTTT.

The gene calls are TRBV6-1 and TRBJ1-2; a weak D match, TRBD1 (6 bases). The CDR3 sequence is 12 residues long. Trimming left V 7 bases short and J 3 bases short, with 9 bases between. Germline values: CDR1 MNHNS, CDR2 SASEGT. CDR3 loop: CASMTGYYGYTF. In DNA form, the CDR3 reads TGTGCCAGCATGACAGGCTACTATGGCTACACCTTC.

The table lists this clonotype with a few counts. V is TRBV7-9 and J is TRBJ2-1; D possibly uses TRBD1 or TRBD2 (5 bases each). Germline V lookup: CDR1 SEHNR, CDR2 FQNEAQ (reference sequence). The V end lost 1 base, the J end lost 4 bases, and 11 bases lay between the germline ends. The CDR3 is 15 residues long. Here the CDR3 DNA reads TGTGCCAGCAGCTTAGTAGGGGAGCTTTACAATGAGCAGTTCTTC. Translated: CASSLVGELYNEQFF. The whole variable domain, remainder taken from reference TRBV7-9 and TRBJ2-1, is DTGVSQNPRHKITKRGQNVTFRCDPISEHNRLYWYRQTLGQGPEFLTYFQNEAQLEKSRLLSDRFSAERPKGSFSTLEIQRTEQGDSAMYLCASSLVGELYNEQFFGPGTRLTVL.

V usage is TRBV9 and J usage is TRBJ2-5, with 7 bases that match TRBD1. The CDR3 loop spans 15 amino acids. Germline trimming cut 3 bases from V and 2 bases from J; bases unmatched to any gene: 7. The germline V gene encodes CDR1 SGDLS and CDR2 YYNGEE. CDR3 sequence reads: CASSASGTVQETQYF. In DNA form, the CDR3 reads TGTGCCAGCAGCGCATCCGGGACAGTGCAAGAGACCCAGTACTTC.

This clonotype has ten or more counts. J is TRBJ2-1 and V is TRBV20-1; weak D call: TRBD2 (6 bases). The CDR3 loop spans 15 amino acids. V was pared by 5 bases and J by 7 bases, with 21 bases between. Per the germline V gene, CDR1 is DFQATT and CDR2 is SNEGSKA (reference sequence). CDR3: CSADSAGLPKNEQFF. In DNA, the CDR3 is TGCAGTGCTGATAGCGCGGGACTCCCAAAGAATGAGCAGTTCTTC.

This rearrangement joins TRBV2 to TRBJ2-1, with TRBD2 as a possible D gene (6 bases). Germline values: CDR1 SNHLY, CDR2 FYNNEI. The CDR3 loop spans 11 amino acids. The CDR3 loop reads CVGRSGLEQFF. The CDR3 region has the DNA TGTGTCGGAAGGAGCGGGCTTGAGCAGTTCTTC. The full variable domain, rest sourced from reference TRBV2 and TRBJ2-1, is EPEVTQTPSHQVTQMGQEVILRCVPISNHLYFYWYRQILGQKVEFLVSFYNNEISEKSEIFDDQFSVERPDGSNFTLKIRSTKLEDSAMYFCVGRSGLEQFFGPGTRLTVL.

This chain links TRBV7-9 with TRBJ1-3; tentative D call: TRBD1 (6 bases). The germline V gene encodes CDR1 SEHNR and CDR2 FQNEAQ (reference sequence). V gave up 0 bases and J gave up 1 base, with 10 bases separating them. The CDR3 contains 16 residues. CDR3 DNA: TGTGCCAGCAGCTTAGCGCAGGGGTTATCTGGAAACACCATATATTTT. This codes for CASSLAQGLSGNTIYF.

On this clonotype: Being one base from a much bigger clone, this may be a read error. The J gene is TRBJ2-7, the V gene TRBV7-8; D gene ambiguous. The V gene's germline CDR1 is SGHVS and CDR2 FQNEAQ. The CDR3 is 13 amino acids. V lost 1 base, J lost 3 bases, and 7 bases lay in between. The CDR3 here is CASSLEQLYEQYV. The CDR3 DNA reads as TGTGCCAGCAGCTTAGAGCAACTCTACGAGCAGTACGTC.

This clonotype was detected only a few times. The J gene is TRBJ2-2, the V gene TRBV7-9; TRBD1 matches 10 bases. J gave up 5 bases and V 4 bases, and 7 bases lay outside the gene matches. The germline CDR1 and CDR2 sequences are SEHNR and FQNEAQ (reference sequence). This CDR3 contains 16 residues. The CDR3 is CASSSDRGRGTGELFF. CDR3 DNA: TGTGCCAGCAGCTCAGACAGGGGGCGCGGGACCGGGGAGCTGTTTTTT.